The sequence of this TCR beta chain was determined in a study of T-cell memory formation after mild COVID-19. Study context: TCR clusters were mostly confined to one donor each. Study-level findings and limits: Clones that contracted from day 15 to 85 had balanced CD4/CD8; later expanders were CD4+ biased. CM and EM subsets held most contracting CD4+ clones; EMRA held CD8+ ones.

The V end was cut by 5 bases, the J end by 6 bases, with 16 bases between. There are 14 residues in the CDR3. cDNA libraries for TCR alpha and TCR beta, carrying sample barcodes and UMIs, came from 5'RACE with constant-segment primers. TCRdb re-called the 5' RACE reads through MiXCR, storing one row per CDR3 protein. The sample yields 400,000 to 450,000 distinct CDR3 sequences, about a sixth seen once. As for this clonotype: The target antigen is unknown.

This clonotype was sampled from a young man who had mild COVID-19 (a few samples of this study predate the infection). Cell type and time point are not known. The specimen sequenced was PBMCs or a T cell subset sorted from them (not recorded which). This sequence joins TRBV12-3 or TRBV12-4 and TRBJ1-2; D not certain. The CDR3, as DNA: TGTGCCAGCAGTCCCGGACGGGCGAGCGATGGCTACACCTTC. It is translated as CASSPGRASDGYTF.